The 18 T cell receptor beta chains below come from one sample, sequenced in a study of blood T cells in healthy people across ages. It was with a sample-barcoded 5' primer and a J-beta primer mix that a second PCR of roughly 7 to 12 cycles was run. One entry per CDR3 protein, called by TCRdb with MiXCR from the 5' RACE reads. Among some 1.5 million distinct CDR3 sequences listed, about 30% were seen once. The source material was blood. Source of these receptors: a woman in her thirties in good health.

There are many counts of this clonotype. This chain's CDR3 is CAISEARDYEQYF. CDR3 bases: TGTGCCATCAGTGAGGCCAGGGACTACGAGCAGTACTTC. The chain links TRBV10-3 to TRBJ2-7, with a tentative D call TRBD1 (5 bases). Germline-derived CDR1 and CDR2 are ENHRY and SYGVKD. The CDR3 is made up of 13 amino acids. Between the trimmed V and J ends, which lost 2 bases and 3 bases, there was a span of 8 bases.

This clonotype has just a few counts. The V gene is TRBV29-1, the J gene TRBJ2-5, with D possibly matching TRBD2 (6 bases). The CDR3 has 12 residues. CDR1 is SQVTM, CDR2 ANQGSEA, per germline. Trimming cost V 6 bases and J 1 base, with 9 bases left between them. CDR3 protein: CSVDYLQETQYF. CDR3 nucleotide sequence: TGCAGCGTGGACTATCTCCAAGAGACCCAGTACTTC.

Regarding this clonotype: A much bigger clone sits one base away, suggesting this may be a read error. The rearrangement links TRBV12-3 or TRBV12-4 to TRBJ2-7; 8 bases align to TRBD2. The V and J ends lost 6 bases and 7 bases, in that order; junction bases with no gene match: 11. This CDR3 contains 14 residues. CDR3 in DNA: TGTGCCAGCAGAGCCGAGCGGGGGTTTGCTGAGCAGTACTTC. Amino acid sequence: CASRAERGFAEQYF.

The chain recombines TRBV7-2 with TRBJ1-4, with a possible D match to TRBD1 (5 bases). Looked up from germline, CDR1 is SGHTA and CDR2 is FQGNSA. V shed 2 bases and J shed 6 bases, with 13 bases lying between them. This CDR3 region has 15 residues. Written as DNA, the CDR3 is TGTGCCAGCAGCTTATCGCGGGACCTCCATGAAAAACTGTTTTTT. Protein sequence: CASSLSRDLHEKLFF.

This clonotype was detected ten times or more. This chain links TRBV29-1 with TRBJ2-7, with D perhaps TRBD1 or TRBD2 (6 bases each). Germline CDR1 and CDR2: SQVTM and ANQGSEA. This CDR3 spans 12 amino acids. The V gene lost 5 bases and the J gene lost 7 bases, with 15 bases spanning the gap. CDR3 sequence reads: CSVPGQGREQYF. The CDR3 DNA follows: TGCAGCGTTCCCGGCCAGGGGAGGGAGCAGTACTTC.

The chain recombines TRBV27 with TRBJ1-2, with TRBD1 matching over 9 bases. Germline V gene data show CDR1 as MNHEY and CDR2 as SMNVEV (reference sequence). CDR3 length: 16 residues. The junction had 14 bases not matched to a gene; V was cut back by 8 bases and J by 4 bases. The CDR3 sequence: CASGHPGTGTFYGYTF. CDR3 in DNA: TGTGCCAGCGGTCACCCCGGGACAGGGACCTTCTATGGCTACACCTTC.

Details on this clonotype: A much larger clone sits a single nucleotide away, making a read error possible. The chain couples TRBV20-1 to TRBJ2-1; possibly TRBD1 for D (6 bases). Trimming took 6 bases from V and 13 from J, leaving 22 bases between them. The CDR3 is 13 amino acids. Germline lookup yields CDR1 DFQATT and CDR2 SNEGSKA (reference sequence). The DNA for the CDR3 is TGCAGTGCCCTAACACACAGGGAAGAGACCCAGTTCTTC. Translating gives CSALTHREETQFF.

This clonotype was counted at least ten times. This chain uses TRBV4-3 with TRBJ2-5; a possible D gene is TRBD2 (5 bases). Germline lookup yields CDR1 LGHNA and CDR2 YSLEER. V lost 2 bases, J lost 0 bases, and 13 bases lay in between. The CDR3 length is 16 residues. CDR3 loop: CASSQFKGANQETQYF. The CDR3 DNA reads as TGCGCCAGCAGCCAATTTAAGGGAGCCAACCAAGAGACCCAGTACTTC.

In regard to this clonotype: Since a much larger clone is just one base distant, this may be a read error. V usage is TRBV3-1 and J usage is TRBJ2-1, with D perhaps matching TRBD2 (7 bases). The V end was cut by 4 bases, the J end by 5 bases, with 15 bases between. This CDR3 has 15 amino acids. The V gene's germline CDR1 is LGHDT and CDR2 YNNKEL (reference sequence). CDR3 in DNA: TGTGCCAGCAGCCTCAGGCGGCGGGGGCACAATGAGCAGTTCTTC. Encoded protein: CASSLRRRGHNEQFF.

This clonotype was counted ten times or more. V is TRBV7-6 and J is TRBJ2-5, with TRBD2 matching 7 bases. CDR1 and CDR2 (germline): SGHVS, FNYEAQ. V lost 3 bases to trimming and J lost 2 bases; unmatched junction nucleotides: 3. This CDR3 has 14 amino acids. Here the CDR3 DNA reads TGTGCCAGCAGCTTGCAGCGGGGACAAGAGACCCAGTACTTC. Translated: CASSLQRGQETQYF.

V gene TRBV2 combines with J gene TRBJ2-1; 7 bases align to TRBD1. Unmatched junction bases numbered 8, after V lost 7 bases and J lost 5 bases. Germline assignment: CDR1 SNHLY and CDR2 FYNNEI. The CDR3 contains 14 residues. The chain's CDR3 is CASTPDRLNNEQFF. DNA of the CDR3: TGTGCCAGCACCCCGGACAGGCTTAACAATGAGCAGTTCTTC.

The V gene is TRBV20-1, the J gene TRBJ2-4, with D tentatively TRBD2 (5 bases). The V end was cut by 2 bases, the J end by 7 bases, with 15 bases between. The CDR3 runs to 14 residues. Germline values: CDR1 DFQATT, CDR2 SNEGSKA (reference sequence). The CDR3 coding sequence is TGCAGTGCTAGAAGGACGGGATCGGGGAACATTCAGTACTTC. This sequence encodes CSARRTGSGNIQYF.

This clonotype has more than one count but fewer than ten. The chain recombines TRBV7-2 with TRBJ2-1; 13 bases map to TRBD2. The germline V gene encodes CDR1 SGHTA and CDR2 FQGNSA. The CDR3 loop spans 16 amino acids. V lost 2 bases to trimming and J lost 8 bases; unmatched junction nucleotides: 6. CDR3 nucleotide sequence: TGTGCCAGCAGCTTAACCGGGACTAGCGGGAAGTATGAGCAGTTCTTC. It encodes CASSLTGTSGKYEQFF.

For this clonotype: A much larger clone lies one base from this, so it may be a read error. The chain couples TRBV10-3 to TRBJ2-7; tentatively, D is TRBD1 (5 bases). Germline CDR1 and CDR2: ENHRY and SYGVKD. The CDR3 sequence is 14 residues long. V lost 7 bases to trimming and J lost 1 base, with 14 bases between them. Here the CDR3 reads CAIIRTSPSYEQYF. CDR3 in DNA: TGTGCCATCATAAGGACATCGCCTTCCTACGAGCAGTACTTC.

The chain couples TRBV12-3 or TRBV12-4 to TRBJ2-4; 10 bases fit TRBD2. CDR3 length: 16 residues. The trim removed 7 bases at V and 0 bases at J, leaving 6 bases unmatched. This CDR3 is CASKTGLAEAKNIQYF. Here the CDR3 DNA reads TGTGCCAGCAAGACTGGACTAGCGGAAGCCAAAAACATTCAGTACTTC.

This clonotype was detected ten times or more. The genes are TRBV29-1 and TRBJ1-5; the match to TRBD1 covers 9 bases. V trimming: 6 bases; J trimming: 7 bases; junction bases outside the gene matches: 10. From germline, CDR1 is SQVTM and CDR2 ANQGSEA. This CDR3 is built from 14 residues. CDR3 in amino acids: CSVKDRGNGQPQHF. CDR3 nucleotide sequence: TGCAGCGTAAAGGACAGGGGCAACGGACAGCCCCAGCATTTT.

This clonotype came up a few times. The rearrangement joins TRBV14 to TRBJ1-1; D call uncertain. The V and J ends lost 1 base and 7 bases respectively, with 7 bases between them. Germline V lookup: CDR1 SGHDN, CDR2 FVKESK. CDR3 size: 12 residues. CDR3 coding DNA: TGTGCCAGCAGCCAAGTTCACCTTGAAGCTTTCTTT. It specifies CASSQVHLEAFF. Filled out from reference TRBV14 and TRBJ1-1, the complete variable domain reads EAGVTQFPSHSVIEKGQTVTLRCDPISGHDNLYWYRRVMGKEIKFLLHFVKESKQDESGMPNNRFLAERTGGTYSTLKVQPAELEDSGVYFCASSQVHLEAFFGQGTRLTVV.

This clonotype appeared a few times. V gene TRBV12-3 or TRBV12-4 combines with J gene TRBJ2-2, with D possibly TRBD1 on 6 matching bases. The CDR3 loop spans 15 amino acids. V was cut by 8 bases and J by 5 bases, with 18 bases left in between. DNA of the CDR3: TGTGCCAGCCGAAGGCAGGGGAGTCCAACCGGGGAGCTGTTTTTT. Its translation: CASRRQGSPTGELFF.